This T cell receptor beta chain is drawn from a study of identical twins. Study conclusions and caveats: Conclusions rested on cross-sectional statistics rather than following the same donors.

This clonotype was observed a handful of times. The antigen is undetermined. Germline loops: CDR1 DFQATT, CDR2 SNEGSKA (reference sequence). This CDR3 region has 14 residues. Trimming left V 4 bases short and J 2 bases short, with 14 bases between. TCRdb itself ran the 5' RACE reads through MiXCR, one entry per CDR3 protein. Among more than 200,000 distinct CDR3 sequences listed, over 8% were seen once. The rearrangement uses TRBV20-1 and TRBJ1-2; perhaps TRBD1 as D (5 bases). The clonotype comes from a woman aged 18 to 35 in good health. The sample comprised memory (CD45RO+) T cells sorted from blood. CDR3 protein: CSANLAGKNYGYTF. The CDR3 DNA sequence: TGCAGTGCTAATTTGGCAGGGAAAAACTATGGCTACACCTTC.